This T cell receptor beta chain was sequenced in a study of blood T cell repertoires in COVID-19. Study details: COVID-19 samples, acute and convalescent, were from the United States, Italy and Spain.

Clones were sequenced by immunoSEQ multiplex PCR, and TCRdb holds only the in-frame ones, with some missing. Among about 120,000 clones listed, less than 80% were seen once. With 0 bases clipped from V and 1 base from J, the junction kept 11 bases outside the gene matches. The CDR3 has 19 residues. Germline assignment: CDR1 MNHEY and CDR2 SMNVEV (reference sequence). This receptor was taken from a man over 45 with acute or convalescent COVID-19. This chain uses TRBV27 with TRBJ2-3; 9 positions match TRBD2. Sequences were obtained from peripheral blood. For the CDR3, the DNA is TGTGCCAGCAGTTTATCTAGGGGGATAGCGGGGGACGGCACAGATACGCAGTATTTT. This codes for CASSLSRGIAGDGTDTQYF.